The clone carrying this T cell receptor (beta chain) was detected once. Germline V CDR1 and CDR2: SGHRS, YFSETQ. There are 17 residues in the CDR3. V lost 0 bases and J lost 2; bases outside the gene matches: 7. The sample belongs to a study of blood T cell repertoires in COVID-19. The table came from immunoSEQ multiplex PCR; TCRdb's copy has only in-frame clones and leaves some out. The data show about 210,000 clones, with roughly 87% seen just once and 10% to 13% held by the top ten. The gene calls are TRBV5-1 and TRBJ2-3, with 9 bases aligning to TRBD1. The clonotype originates from a man between 18 and 35 years old with acute COVID-19. The source material was PBMCs or T cells enriched from blood (not recorded which). The CDR3 DNA reads TGCGCCAGCAGCTTGGAGGGGACAGGGTTATCCACAGATACGCAGTATTTT. Translated: CASSLEGTGLSTDTQYF.